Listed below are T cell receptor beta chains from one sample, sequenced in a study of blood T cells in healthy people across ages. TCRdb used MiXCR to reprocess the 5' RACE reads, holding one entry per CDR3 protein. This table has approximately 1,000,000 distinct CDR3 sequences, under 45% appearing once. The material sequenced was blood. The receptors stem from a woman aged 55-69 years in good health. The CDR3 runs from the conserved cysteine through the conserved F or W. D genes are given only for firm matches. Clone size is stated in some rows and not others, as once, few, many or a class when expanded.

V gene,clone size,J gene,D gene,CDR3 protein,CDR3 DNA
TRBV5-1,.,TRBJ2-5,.,CASSPARGQVGTQYF,TGCGCCAGCAGCCCGGCGAGGGGTCAAGTAGGGACCCAGTACTTC
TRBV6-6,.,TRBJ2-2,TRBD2,CASRRLAGELNTGELFF,TGTGCCAGCAGGAGACTAGCGGGAGAGTTAAACACCGGGGAGCTGTTTTTT
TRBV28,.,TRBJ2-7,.,CAINTDPYEQYF,TGTGCCATCAATACGGACCCCTACGAGCAGTACTTC
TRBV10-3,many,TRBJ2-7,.,CAIKNKQGYEQYF,TGTGCCATCAAGAATAAACAGGGCTACGAGCAGTACTTC
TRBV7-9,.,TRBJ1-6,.,CASSPLSYNSPLHF,TGTGCCAGCAGCCCCCTTTCCTATAATTCACCCCTCCACTTT
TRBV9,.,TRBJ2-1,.,CASSVVRHRDEQFF,TGTGCCAGCAGCGTGGTACGGCACCGGGATGAGCAGTTCTTC
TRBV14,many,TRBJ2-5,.,CASSHALTPGGETQYF,TGTGCCAGCAGCCATGCCCTGACCCCCGGGGGAGAGACCCAGTACTTC
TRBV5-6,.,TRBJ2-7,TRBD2,CANSPTSGTYEQYF,TGTGCCAACAGCCCGACTAGCGGCACTTACGAGCAGTACTTC
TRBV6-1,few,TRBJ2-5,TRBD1,CASFAKSGGQETQYF,TGTGCCAGCTTCGCCAAATCAGGGGGACAAGAGACCCAGTACTTC
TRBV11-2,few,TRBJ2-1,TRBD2,CASSLGREGFEQFF,TGTGCCAGCAGCTTAGGGCGGGAGGGCTTTGAGCAGTTCTTC
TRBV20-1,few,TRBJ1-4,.,CSAKSGTTNEKLFF,TGCAGTGCCAAATCAGGGACAACTAATGAAAAACTGTTTTTT
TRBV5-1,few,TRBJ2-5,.,CASSPGLGGETQYF,TGCGCCAGCAGCCCGGGACTTGGAGGGGAGACCCAGTACTTC
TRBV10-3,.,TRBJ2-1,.,CAIRGQLNNEQFF,TGTGCCATCAGGGGGCAGTTAAACAATGAGCAGTTCTTC
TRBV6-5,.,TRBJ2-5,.,CASSYEGQQETQYF,TGTGCCAGCAGTTACGAGGGACAACAAGAGACCCAGTACTTC
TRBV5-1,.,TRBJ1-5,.,CASSPSGTHSNQPQHF,TGCGCCAGCAGCCCCTCCGGGACACATAGCAATCAGCCCCAGCATTTT
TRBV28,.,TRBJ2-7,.,CATRGGTNTYEQYF,TGTGCCACCAGGGGTGGGACAAACACCTACGAGCAGTACTTC
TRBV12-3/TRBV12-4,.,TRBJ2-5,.,CASRGTGAAQYF,TGTGCCAGCAGAGGGACGGGGGCGGCCCAGTACTTC
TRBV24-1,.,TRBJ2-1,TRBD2,CATSGTTYNEQFF,TGTGCCACCAGCGGGACTACCTACAATGAGCAGTTCTTC
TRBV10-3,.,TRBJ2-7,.,CAVSGTGPYEQYF,TGTGCCGTCTCCGGGACTGGCCCCTACGAGCAGTACTTC
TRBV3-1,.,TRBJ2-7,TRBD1,CASSQLMGQGYEQYF,TGTGCCAGCAGCCAACTTATGGGACAGGGATACGAGCAGTACTTC
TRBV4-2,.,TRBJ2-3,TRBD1,CASSQGRDRGYDTQYF,TGTGCCAGCAGCCAAGGACGGGACAGGGGCTATGATACGCAGTATTTT
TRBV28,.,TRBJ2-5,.,CASTLGWAGTQYF,TGTGCCAGCACCTTGGGGTGGGCGGGGACCCAGTACTTC
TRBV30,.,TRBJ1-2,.,CAWSLQGVGGYTF,TGTGCCTGGAGCCTACAGGGAGTGGGGGGCTACACCTTC
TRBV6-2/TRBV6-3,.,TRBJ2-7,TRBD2,CASSYLPTSGFSYEQYF,TGTGCCAGCAGTTATTTGCCGACTAGCGGTTTCTCCTACGAGCAGTACTTC
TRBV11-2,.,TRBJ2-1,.,CASSPDYSPYNEQFF,TGTGCCAGCAGCCCAGACTATAGCCCCTACAATGAGCAGTTCTTC
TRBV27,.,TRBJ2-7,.,CASSLLSGHEQYF,TGTGCCAGCAGTTTACTAAGTGGGCACGAGCAGTACTTC
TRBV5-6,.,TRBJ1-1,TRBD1,CASSLPGTANTEAFF,TGTGCCAGCAGCCTCCCAGGGACAGCGAACACTGAAGCTTTCTTT
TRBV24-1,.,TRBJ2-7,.,CATSDFGPFEWTAYEQYF,TGTGCCACCAGTGATTTCGGCCCTTTTGAGTGGACAGCCTACGAGCAGTACTTC
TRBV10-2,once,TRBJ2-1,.,CATQGAGPAYNEQFF,TGCGCCACTCAAGGGGCGGGACCCGCCTACAATGAGCAGTTCTTC
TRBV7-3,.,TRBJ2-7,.,CACSFEPNSYEQYF,TGCGCCTGCAGCTTTGAGCCCAACTCCTACGAGCAGTACTTC
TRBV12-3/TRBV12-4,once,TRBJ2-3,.,CASRLTPSSTDTQYF,TGTGCCAGCAGGCTAACACCTTCCAGCACAGATACGCAGTATTTT
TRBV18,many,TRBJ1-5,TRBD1,CASSPGQGDQQPQHF,TGTGCCAGCTCACCGGGACAGGGCGATCAACAGCCCCAGCATTTT
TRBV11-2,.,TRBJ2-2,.,CASSLEAGRYTGELFF,TGTGCCAGCAGCTTAGAGGCAGGGAGGTACACCGGGGAGCTGTTTTTT
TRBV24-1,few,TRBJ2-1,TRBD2,CAIGLAGWDEQFF,TGTGCCATCGGACTAGCGGGATGGGATGAGCAGTTCTTC
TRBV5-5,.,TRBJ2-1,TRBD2,CASSSSGRETNEQFF,TGTGCCAGCAGCTCGAGCGGGAGGGAAACCAATGAGCAGTTCTTC
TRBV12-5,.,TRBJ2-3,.,CASGLDDTQYF,TGTGCTAGTGGTTTGGACGATACGCAGTATTTT